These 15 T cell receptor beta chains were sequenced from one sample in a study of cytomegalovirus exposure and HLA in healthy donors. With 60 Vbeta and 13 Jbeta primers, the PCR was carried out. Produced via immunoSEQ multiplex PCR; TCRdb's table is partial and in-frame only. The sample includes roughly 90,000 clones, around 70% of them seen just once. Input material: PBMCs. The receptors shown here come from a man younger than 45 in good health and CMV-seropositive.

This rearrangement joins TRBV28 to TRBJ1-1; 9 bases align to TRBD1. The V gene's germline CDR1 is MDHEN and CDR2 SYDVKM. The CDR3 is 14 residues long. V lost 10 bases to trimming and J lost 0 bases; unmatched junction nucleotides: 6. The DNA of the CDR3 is TGTGCCACCTTTGACAGGGGGATGAACACTGAAGCTTTCTTT. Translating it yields CATFDRGMNTEAFF.

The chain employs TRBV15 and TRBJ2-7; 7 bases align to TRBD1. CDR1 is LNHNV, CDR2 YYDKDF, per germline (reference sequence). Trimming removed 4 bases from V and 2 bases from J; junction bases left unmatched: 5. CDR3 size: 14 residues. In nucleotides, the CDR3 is TGTGCCACCAGCAAAGGGGGCAATGCCTACGAGCAGTACTTC. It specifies CATSKGGNAYEQYF.

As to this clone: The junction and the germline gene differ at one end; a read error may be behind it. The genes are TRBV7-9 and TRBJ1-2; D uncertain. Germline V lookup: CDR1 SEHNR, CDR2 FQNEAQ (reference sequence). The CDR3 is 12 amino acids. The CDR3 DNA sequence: TGTTCCAGCAATCCCGACGGGAGTGGCTACACCTTC. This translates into CSSNPDGSGYTF.

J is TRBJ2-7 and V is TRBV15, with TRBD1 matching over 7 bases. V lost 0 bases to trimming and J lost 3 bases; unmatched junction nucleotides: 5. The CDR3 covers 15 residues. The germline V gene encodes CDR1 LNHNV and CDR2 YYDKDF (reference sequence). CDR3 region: CATSREGGPRYEQYF. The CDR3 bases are TGTGCCACCAGCAGAGAAGGGGGCCCCCGCTACGAGCAGTACTTC. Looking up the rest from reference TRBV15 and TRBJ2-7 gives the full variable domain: DAMVIQNPRYQVTQFGKPVTLSCSQTLNHNVMYWYQQKSSQAPKLLFHYYDKDFNNEADTPDNFQSRRPNTSFCFLDIRSPGLGDTAMYLCATSREGGPRYEQYFGPGTRLTVT.

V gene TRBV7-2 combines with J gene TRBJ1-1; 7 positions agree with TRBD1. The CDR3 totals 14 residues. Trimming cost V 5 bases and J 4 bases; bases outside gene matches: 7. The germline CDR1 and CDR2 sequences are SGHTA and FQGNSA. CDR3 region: CASSPNRGGTEAFF. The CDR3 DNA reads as TGTGCCAGCAGCCCAAACAGGGGTGGCACTGAAGCTTTCTTT.

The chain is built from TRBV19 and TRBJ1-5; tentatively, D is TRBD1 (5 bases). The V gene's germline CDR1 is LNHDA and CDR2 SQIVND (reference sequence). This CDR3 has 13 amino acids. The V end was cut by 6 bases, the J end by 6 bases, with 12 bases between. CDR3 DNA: TGTGCCAGTAGCACCCAGGGTATTCAGCCCCAGCATTTT. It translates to CASSTQGIQPQHF. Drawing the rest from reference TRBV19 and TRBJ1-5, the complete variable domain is DGGITQSPKYLFRKEGQNVTLSCEQNLNHDAMYWYRQDPGQGLRLIYYSQIVNDFQKGDIAEGYSVSREKKESFPLTVTSAQKNPTAFYLCASSTQGIQPQHFGDGTRLSIL.

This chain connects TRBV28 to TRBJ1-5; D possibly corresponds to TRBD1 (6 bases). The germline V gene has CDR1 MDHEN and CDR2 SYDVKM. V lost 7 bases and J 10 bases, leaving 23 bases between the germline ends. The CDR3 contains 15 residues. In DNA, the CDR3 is TGTGCCAGCAATACTCTTCAGGGGCCCATCGACCCCCAGCATTTT. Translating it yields CASNTLQGPIDPQHF.

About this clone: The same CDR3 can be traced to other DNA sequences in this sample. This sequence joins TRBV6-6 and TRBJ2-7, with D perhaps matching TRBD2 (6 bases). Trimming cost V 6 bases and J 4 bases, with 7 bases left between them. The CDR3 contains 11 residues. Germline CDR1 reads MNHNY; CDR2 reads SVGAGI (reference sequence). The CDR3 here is CASRGGYEQYF. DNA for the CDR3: TGTGCCAGCAGGGGGGGTTACGAGCAGTACTTC.

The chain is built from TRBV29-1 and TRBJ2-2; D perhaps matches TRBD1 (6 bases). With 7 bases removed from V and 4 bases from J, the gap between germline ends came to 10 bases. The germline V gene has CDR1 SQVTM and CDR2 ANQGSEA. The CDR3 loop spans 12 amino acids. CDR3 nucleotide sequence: TGCAGCGGAAACAGGGTCACCGGGGAGCTGTTTTTT. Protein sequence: CSGNRVTGELFF.

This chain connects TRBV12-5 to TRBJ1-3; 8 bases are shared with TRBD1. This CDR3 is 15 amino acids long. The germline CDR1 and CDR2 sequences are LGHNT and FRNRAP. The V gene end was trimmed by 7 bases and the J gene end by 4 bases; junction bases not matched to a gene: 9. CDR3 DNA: TGTGCTAGTGCCTACGGGACAGGCTACGGAAACACCATATATTTT. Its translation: CASAYGTGYGNTIYF.

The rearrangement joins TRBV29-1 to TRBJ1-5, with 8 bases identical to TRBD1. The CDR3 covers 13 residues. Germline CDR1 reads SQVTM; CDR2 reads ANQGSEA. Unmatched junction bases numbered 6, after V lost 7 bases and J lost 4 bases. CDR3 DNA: TGCAGCGCCGCACAGGGGGAAAATCAGCCCCAGCATTTT. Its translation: CSAAQGENQPQHF.

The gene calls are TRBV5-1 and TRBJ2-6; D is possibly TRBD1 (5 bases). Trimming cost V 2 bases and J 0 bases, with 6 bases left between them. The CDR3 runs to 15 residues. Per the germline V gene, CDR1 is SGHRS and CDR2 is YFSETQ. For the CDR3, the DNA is TGCGCCAGCAGCTTCCAGGGCTCTGGGGCCAACGTCCTGACTTTC. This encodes CASSFQGSGANVLTF.

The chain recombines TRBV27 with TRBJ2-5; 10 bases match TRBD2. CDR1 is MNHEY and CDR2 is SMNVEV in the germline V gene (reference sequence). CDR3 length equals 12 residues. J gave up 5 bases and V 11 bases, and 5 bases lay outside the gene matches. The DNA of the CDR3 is TGTGCCTCTGGACTAGCGGAGGAGACCCAGTACTTC. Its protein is CASGLAEETQYF.

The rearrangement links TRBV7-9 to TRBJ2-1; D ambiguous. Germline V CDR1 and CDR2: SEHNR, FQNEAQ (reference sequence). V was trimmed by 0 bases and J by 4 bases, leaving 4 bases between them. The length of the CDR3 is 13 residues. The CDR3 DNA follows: TGTGCCAGCAGCTTAGCGAGATACAATGAGCAGTTCTTC. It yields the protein CASSLARYNEQFF.

CDR3 sequence reads: CAANRDRAHEQYF. CDR3 coding DNA: TGTGCCGCTAACCGGGACAGGGCTCACGAGCAGTACTTC. This rearrangement joins TRBV30 to TRBJ2-7; 9 bases match TRBD1. CDR1 is GTSNPN and CDR2 is SVGIG in the germline V gene (reference sequence). The CDR3 runs to 13 residues. J lost 5 bases, V lost 8 bases, and 10 bases had no gene match.